Each of the 13 T cell receptor beta chains below was sequenced from the same sample in a study of sequential checkpoint blockade in melanoma. TCRdb keeps only in-frame clones here, not all; method: immunoSEQ multiplex PCR. This sample has 17,000 or so clones; around two thirds occur once, and the top ten carry just over 20%. Sample treatment: randomized to nivolumab then ipilimumab (arm A) or the reverse (arm B). The sample here was CD8+ T cells sorted from blood (inferred from file names), taken from a patient given nivolumab and ipilimumab in sequence. These receptors came from a human donor with melanoma.

V gene TRBV7-9 combines with J gene TRBJ1-1, with 9 bases that match TRBD1. Germline CDR1 SEHNR, CDR2 FQNEAQ (reference sequence). The CDR3 is 16 residues long. J gave up 5 bases and V 3 bases, and 10 bases lay outside the gene matches. Here the CDR3 reads CASSLRKGQGETEAFF. The CDR3 bases are TGTGCCAGCAGCTTGCGTAAGGGACAGGGAGAGACTGAAGCTTTCTTT.

On this clone itself: The junction differs from germline at one of its ends, possibly a read error. This chain joins TRBV7-8 and TRBJ2-7, with D uncertain. The CDR3 loop spans 17 amino acids. Germline lookup yields CDR1 SGHVS and CDR2 FQNEAQ. In DNA, the CDR3 is TGTGTCAGCAGCTTAGCAGGTTCGAGGCAGCCCCTATACGAGCAGTACTTC. It translates to CVSSLAGSRQPLYEQYF.

The V and J genes are TRBV6-1 and TRBJ2-7, with D possibly TRBD2 on 6 matching bases. The CDR3 loop spans 16 amino acids. Trimming stripped 4 bases from V and 0 bases from J, with 16 bases between. CDR1 and CDR2 (germline): MNHNS, SASEGT. CDR3 DNA sequence: TGTGCCAGCAGTGTCGATGGAGGGCCTACCTCCTACGAGCAGTACTTC. This gives the protein CASSVDGGPTSYEQYF.

The V and J genes are TRBV15 and TRBJ2-3, with a tentative D call TRBD2 (5 bases). From germline, CDR1 is LNHNV and CDR2 YYDKDF (reference sequence). The CDR3 runs 15 residues. Trimming cost V 0 bases and J 2 bases, with 9 bases left between them. CDR3 nucleotide sequence: TGTGCCACCAGCAGAGATATGCGGGCCACAGATACGCAGTATTTT. Protein sequence: CATSRDMRATDTQYF.

This sequence joins TRBV7-6 and TRBJ2-5, with 10 bases matching TRBD2. The J call is in doubt because the DNA end fits TRBJ2-7 better. The CDR3 sequence is 16 residues long. Germline V gene data show CDR1 as SGHVS and CDR2 as FNYEAQ. Here the CDR3 reads CASSLVIAGGTYEQYF. CDR3 nucleotide sequence: TGTGCCAGCAGCTTAGTGATAGCGGGGGGTACCTACGAGCAGTACTTC.

The rearrangement links TRBV15 to TRBJ1-5; no reliable D call. CDR3 size: 18 residues. V was pared by 0 bases and J by 2 bases, with 17 bases between. CDR1 is LNHNV, CDR2 YYDKDF, per germline (reference sequence). The CDR3 bases are TGTGCCACCAGCAGAGATTCCAACACCGGGAGCGGCAATCAGCCCCAGCATTTT. Translation gives CATSRDSNTGSGNQPQHF.

The V and J genes are TRBV27 and TRBJ2-5, with 8 bases fitting TRBD1. This CDR3 region has 12 residues. Per the germline V gene, CDR1 is MNHEY and CDR2 is SMNVEV (reference sequence). Unmatched junction bases numbered 6, after V lost 11 bases and J lost 4 bases. Here the CDR3 reads CASRTGGETQYF. The CDR3 coding sequence is TGTGCCTCCAGAACAGGGGGAGAGACCCAGTACTTC.

Points on this clone: Compared with germline, one end of the junction differs, possibly owing to a read error. The chain is built from TRBV7-9 and TRBJ2-1; no clear D. CDR3 size: 10 residues. The germline V gene has CDR1 SEHNR and CDR2 FQNEAQ (reference sequence). CDR3 DNA sequence: TGTGCCAGCAGCTACACTGAGCAGTTCTTC. Translating gives CASSYTEQFF. The whole variable domain, filled in from reference TRBV7-9 and TRBJ2-1, reads DTGVSQNPRHKITKRGQNVTFRCDPISEHNRLYWYRQTLGQGPEFLTYFQNEAQLEKSRLLSDRFSAERPKGSFSTLEIQRTEQGDSAMYLCASSYTEQFFGPGTRLTVL.

The V call is TRBV19, the J call TRBJ1-1; D perhaps matches TRBD1 (5 bases). Germline CDR1 LNHDA, CDR2 SQIVND (reference sequence). V lost 6 bases, J lost 6 bases, and 23 bases lay in between. This CDR3 contains 16 residues. The CDR3 bases are TGTGCCAGTAGGGCAGGCAGGGCAAGCGACGGCGCTGAAGCTTTCTTT. Translating it yields CASRAGRASDGAEAFF.

There are a few counts of this clone. The chain carries TRBV5-4 and TRBJ1-2; D remains ambiguous. The CDR3 length is 14 residues. V was clipped by 2 bases and J by 7 bases, with 15 bases between them. Germline V gives CDR1 SGHNT, CDR2 YYREEE (reference sequence). The CDR3 DNA reads as TGTGCCAGCAGCTTCGAGGGAACCTTGAGTGGCTACACCTTC. Protein product: CASSFEGTLSGYTF.

This chain joins TRBV27 and TRBJ2-5; D is unclear. The end of the DNA fits TRBJ2-7 better, so the J call may be wrong. The CDR3 is 14 residues long. In germline, CDR1 is MNHEY, CDR2 SMNVEV (reference sequence). In nucleotides, the CDR3 is TGTGCCAGCAGTTTGAGAGGCCCGATCTACGAGCAGTACTTC. Translating gives CASSLRGPIYEQYF.

The chain combines TRBV5-6 with TRBJ1-5; TRBD1 agrees at 9 bases. The trim removed 0 bases at V and 2 bases at J, leaving 3 bases unmatched. CDR3 length equals 16 residues. Germline CDR1 reads SGHDT; CDR2 reads YYEEEE. CDR3: CASSLGGQGRNQPQHF. In DNA, the CDR3 is TGTGCCAGCAGCTTGGGGGGACAGGGACGCAATCAGCCCCAGCATTTT.

V and J are TRBV7-9 and TRBJ2-1, with 9 nucleotides matching TRBD1. The trim removed 3 bases at V and 7 bases at J, leaving 10 bases unmatched. The germline CDR1 and CDR2 sequences are SEHNR and FQNEAQ (reference sequence). The CDR3 consists of 16 residues. The chain's CDR3 is CASSLGGTGRANEQFF. CDR3 in DNA: TGTGCCAGCAGCTTGGGGGGGACAGGGCGAGCGAATGAGCAGTTCTTC.